This TCR beta chain was observed in a study of control samples from healthy donors and cancer patients. This clone was found a few times. At one end, the junction sequence differs from germline, possibly due to a read error. The table came from immunoSEQ multiplex PCR; TCRdb's copy has only in-frame clones and leaves some out. The table records 150,000 to 200,000 clones, almost 90% of them present only once. The receptor was derived from a woman younger than 45 in good health. Sequencing was carried out using blood.

This chain's CDR3 is CASSPAAGGVPGELFF. CDR3 DNA sequence: TGTGCTAGCAGCCCCGCTGCAGGGGGTGTACCCGGGGAGCTGTTTTTT. This rearrangement joins TRBV7-7 to TRBJ2-2; 7 bases are a match to TRBD1. Germline values: CDR1 SSHAT, CDR2 FNYEAQ (reference sequence). The CDR3 has 16 residues. The full variable domain, with the rest looked up from reference TRBV7-7 and TRBJ2-2, is GAGVSQSPRYKVTKRGQDVTLRCDPISSHATLYWYQQALGQGPEFLTYFNYEAQPDKSGLPSDRFSAERPEGSISTLTIQRTEQRDSAMYRCASSPAAGGVPGELFFGEGSRLTVL.